This T cell receptor (beta chain) derives from a study of cytomegalovirus exposure and HLA in healthy donors. Of note for this clone: No antigen is known for it.

The PCR had 60 Vbeta and 13 Jbeta primers. Measured with immunoSEQ multiplex PCR; TCRdb has only the in-frame clones, and not every one. This sample carries approximately 75,000 clones, 74% of them seen once, and the ten largest clones take more than 9.5%. Findings of the study overall: The later analysis indicated that the majority of CMV-associated TCR beta chains appeared HLA-restricted. Rare TCR sequences predominated, though certain public TCRs were found in many donors.

The V gene's germline CDR1 is WNHNN and CDR2 SYGVQD (reference sequence). This CDR3 is 13 amino acids long. The junction had 3 bases not matched to a gene; V was cut back by 5 bases and J by 2 bases. The TCR sequence derives from a woman in her sixties in good health and CMV-seropositive. The specimen sequenced was PBMCs. The V gene is TRBV10-1, the J gene TRBJ2-7, with 7 nucleotides matching TRBD2. The CDR3 DNA reads TGCGCCAGCAGTCCCGGGGGGACCTACGAGCAGTACTTC. Residues: CASSPGGTYEQYF.